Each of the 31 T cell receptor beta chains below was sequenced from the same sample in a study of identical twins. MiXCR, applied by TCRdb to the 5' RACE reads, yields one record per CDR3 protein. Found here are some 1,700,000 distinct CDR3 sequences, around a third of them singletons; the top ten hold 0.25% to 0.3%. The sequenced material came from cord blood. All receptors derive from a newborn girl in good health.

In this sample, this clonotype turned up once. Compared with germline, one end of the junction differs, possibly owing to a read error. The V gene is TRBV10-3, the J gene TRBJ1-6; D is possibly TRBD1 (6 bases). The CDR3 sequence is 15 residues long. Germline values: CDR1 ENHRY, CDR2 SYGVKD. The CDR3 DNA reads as TGTGCCATCAGTGAGTCAACAGGGACTAATTCGCCCCTCCACTTT. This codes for CAISESTGTNSPLHF.

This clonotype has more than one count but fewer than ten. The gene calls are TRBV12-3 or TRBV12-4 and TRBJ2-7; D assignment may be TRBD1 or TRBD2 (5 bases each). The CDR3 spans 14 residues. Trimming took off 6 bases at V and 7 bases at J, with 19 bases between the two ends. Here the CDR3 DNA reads TGTGCCAGCAGCCGAACCGGGACCTACAATGAGCAGTACTTC. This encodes CASSRTGTYNEQYF.

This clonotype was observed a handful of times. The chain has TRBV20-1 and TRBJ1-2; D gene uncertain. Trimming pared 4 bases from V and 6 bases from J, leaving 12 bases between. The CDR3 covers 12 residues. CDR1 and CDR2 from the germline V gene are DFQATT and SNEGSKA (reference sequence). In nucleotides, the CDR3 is TGCAGTGCTACTCCACTCGTTGATGGCTACACCTTC. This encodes CSATPLVDGYTF.

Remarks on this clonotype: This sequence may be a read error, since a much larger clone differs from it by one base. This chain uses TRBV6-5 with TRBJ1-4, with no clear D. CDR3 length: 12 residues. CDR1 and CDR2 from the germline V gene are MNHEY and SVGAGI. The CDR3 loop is CAGSYPREKLFF. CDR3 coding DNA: TGTGCCGGCAGTTACCCCAGGGAAAAACTGTTTTTT.

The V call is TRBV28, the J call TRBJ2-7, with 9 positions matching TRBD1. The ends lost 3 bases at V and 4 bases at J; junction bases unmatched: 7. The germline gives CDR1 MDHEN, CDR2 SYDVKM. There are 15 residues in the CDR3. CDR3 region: CASSFYGTGSYEQYF. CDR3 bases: TGTGCCAGCAGTTTTTACGGGACAGGGTCATACGAGCAGTACTTC.

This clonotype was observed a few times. As DNA, the CDR3 is TGTGCCAGCAGCCATCCCCGGGACAGGGGGACAGATACGCAGTATTTT. Translating gives CASSHPRDRGTDTQYF. The V gene is TRBV4-2, the J gene TRBJ2-3; TRBD1 matches at 11 bases. After removal of 3 bases from V and 3 bases from J, the junction contained 5 bases not matched to a gene. In germline, CDR1 is LGHNA, CDR2 YNFKEQ. The CDR3 runs to 16 residues.

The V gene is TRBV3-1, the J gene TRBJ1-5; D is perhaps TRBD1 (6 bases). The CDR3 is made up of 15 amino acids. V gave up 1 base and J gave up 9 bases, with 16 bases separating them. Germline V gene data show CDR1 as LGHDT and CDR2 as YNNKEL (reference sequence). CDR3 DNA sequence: TGTGCCAGCAGCCAAGGGACAGCCACTTTGGGGCCCCAGCATTTT. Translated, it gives CASSQGTATLGPQHF. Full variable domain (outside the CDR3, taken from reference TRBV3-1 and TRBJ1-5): DTAVSQTPKYLVTQMGNDKSIKCEQNLGHDTMYWYKQDSKKFLKIMFSYNNKELIINETVPNRFSPKSPDKAHLNLHINSLELGDSAVYFCASSQGTATLGPQHFGDGTRLSIL.

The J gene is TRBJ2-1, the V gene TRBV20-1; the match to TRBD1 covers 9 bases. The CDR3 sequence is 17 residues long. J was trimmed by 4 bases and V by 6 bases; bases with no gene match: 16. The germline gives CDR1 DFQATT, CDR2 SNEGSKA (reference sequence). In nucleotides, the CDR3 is TGCAGTGCCCAACCGCCGGGACAGGGACCTAAGTACAATGAGCAGTTCTTC. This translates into CSAQPPGQGPKYNEQFF.

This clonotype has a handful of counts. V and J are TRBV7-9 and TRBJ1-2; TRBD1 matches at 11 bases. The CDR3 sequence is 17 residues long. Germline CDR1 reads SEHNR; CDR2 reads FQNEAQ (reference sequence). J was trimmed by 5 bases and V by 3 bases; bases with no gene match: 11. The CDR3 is CASSFSSGQGALYGYTF. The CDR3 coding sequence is TGTGCCAGCAGCTTTTCTAGCGGACAGGGGGCCCTTTATGGCTACACCTTC.

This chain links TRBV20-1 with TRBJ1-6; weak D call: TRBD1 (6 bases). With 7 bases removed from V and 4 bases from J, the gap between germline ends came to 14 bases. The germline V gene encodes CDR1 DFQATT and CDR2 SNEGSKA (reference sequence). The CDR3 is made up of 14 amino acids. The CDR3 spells CSVMRGTYNSPLHF. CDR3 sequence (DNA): TGCAGTGTCATGAGGGGGACATATAATTCACCCCTCCACTTT.

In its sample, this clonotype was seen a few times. This chain's CDR3 is CASSSQELTYEQYF. The CDR3 bases are TGTGCCAGCAGCTCGCAGGAACTAACCTACGAGCAGTACTTC. The V gene is TRBV7-6, the J gene TRBJ2-7; unclear D gene. The germline CDR1 and CDR2 sequences are SGHVS and FNYEAQ. V lost 4 bases, J lost 2 bases, and 12 bases lay in between. This CDR3 is built from 14 residues.

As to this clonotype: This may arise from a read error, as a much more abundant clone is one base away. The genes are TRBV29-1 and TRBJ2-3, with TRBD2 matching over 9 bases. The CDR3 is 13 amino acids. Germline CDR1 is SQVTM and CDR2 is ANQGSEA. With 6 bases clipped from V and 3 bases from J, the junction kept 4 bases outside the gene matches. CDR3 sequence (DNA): TGCAGCGTAGGGACTAGCACGACAGATACGCAGTATTTT. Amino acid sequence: CSVGTSTTDTQYF.

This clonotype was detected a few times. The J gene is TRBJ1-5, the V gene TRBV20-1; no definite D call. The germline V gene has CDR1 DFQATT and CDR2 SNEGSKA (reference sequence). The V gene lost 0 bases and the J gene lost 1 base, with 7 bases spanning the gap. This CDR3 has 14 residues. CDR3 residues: CSARDRMSNQPQHF. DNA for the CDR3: TGCAGTGCTAGAGATCGAATGAGCAATCAGCCCCAGCATTTT.

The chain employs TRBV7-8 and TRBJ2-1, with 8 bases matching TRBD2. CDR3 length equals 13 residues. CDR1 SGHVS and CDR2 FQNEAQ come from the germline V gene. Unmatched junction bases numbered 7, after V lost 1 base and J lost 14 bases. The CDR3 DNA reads TGTGCCAGCAGCTTAGGGAGAGCGGGGGAGGAGTTCTTC. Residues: CASSLGRAGEEFF.

CDR3 loop: CASSQGGSGRASDTQYF. The CDR3 DNA reads TGTGCCAGCAGCCAAGGGGGTAGCGGGAGGGCCTCAGATACGCAGTATTTT. The chain carries TRBV3-1 and TRBJ2-3; 11 bases align to TRBD2. Germline V gives CDR1 LGHDT, CDR2 YNNKEL (reference sequence). The CDR3 extends over 17 amino acids. Trimming at V came to 1 base and at J to 4 bases, leaving 7 bases not matched to a gene.

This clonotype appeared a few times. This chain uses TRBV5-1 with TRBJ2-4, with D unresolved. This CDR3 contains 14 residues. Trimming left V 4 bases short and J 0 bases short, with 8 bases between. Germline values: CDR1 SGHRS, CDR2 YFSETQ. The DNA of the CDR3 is TGCGCCAGCAGCCGATGGGCAGCCAAAAACATTCAGTACTTC. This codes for CASSRWAAKNIQYF.

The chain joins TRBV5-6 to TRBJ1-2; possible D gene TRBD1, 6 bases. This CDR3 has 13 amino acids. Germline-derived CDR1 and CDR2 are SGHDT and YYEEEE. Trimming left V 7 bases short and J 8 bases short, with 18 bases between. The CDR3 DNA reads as TGTGCCAGCCAGGGACAACTTTCAGCCGGCTACACCTTC. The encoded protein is CASQGQLSAGYTF.

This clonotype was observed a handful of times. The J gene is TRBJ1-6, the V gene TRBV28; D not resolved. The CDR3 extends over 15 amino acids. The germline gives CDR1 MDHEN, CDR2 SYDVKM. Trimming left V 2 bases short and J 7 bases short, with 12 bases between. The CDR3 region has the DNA TGTGCCAGCAGTTTAGGGCGGACTTCAAATTCACCCCTCCACTTT. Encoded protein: CASSLGRTSNSPLHF.

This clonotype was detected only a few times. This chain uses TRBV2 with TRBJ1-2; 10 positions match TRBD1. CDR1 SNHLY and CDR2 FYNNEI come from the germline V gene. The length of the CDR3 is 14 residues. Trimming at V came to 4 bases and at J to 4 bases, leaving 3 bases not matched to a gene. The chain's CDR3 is CASSVTGGLYGYTF. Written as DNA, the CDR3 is TGTGCCAGCAGTGTGACAGGGGGCCTCTATGGCTACACCTTC.

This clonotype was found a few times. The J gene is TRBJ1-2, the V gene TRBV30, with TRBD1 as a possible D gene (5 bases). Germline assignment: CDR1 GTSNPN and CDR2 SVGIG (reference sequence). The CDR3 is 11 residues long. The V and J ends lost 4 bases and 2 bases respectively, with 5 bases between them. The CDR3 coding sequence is TGTGCCTGGACAGGGAACTATGGCTACACCTTC. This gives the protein CAWTGNYGYTF. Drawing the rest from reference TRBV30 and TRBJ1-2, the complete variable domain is SQTIHQWPATLVQPVGSPLSLECTVEGTSNPNLYWYRQAAGRGLQLLFYSVGIGQISSEVPQNLSASRPQDRQFILSSKKLLLSDSGFYLCAWTGNYGYTFGSGTRLTVV.

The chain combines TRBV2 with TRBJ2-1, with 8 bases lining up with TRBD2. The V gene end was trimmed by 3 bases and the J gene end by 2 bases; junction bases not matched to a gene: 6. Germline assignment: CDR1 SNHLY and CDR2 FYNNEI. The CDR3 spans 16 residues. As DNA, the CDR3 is TGTGCCAGCAGTGATGCCTCGGGACTAGCCTACAATGAGCAGTTCTTC. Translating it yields CASSDASGLAYNEQFF. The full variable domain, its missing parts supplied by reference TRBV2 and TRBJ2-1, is EPEVTQTPSHQVTQMGQEVILRCVPISNHLYFYWYRQILGQKVEFLVSFYNNEISEKSEIFDDQFSVERPDGSNFTLKIRSTKLEDSAMYFCASSDASGLAYNEQFFGPGTRLTVL.

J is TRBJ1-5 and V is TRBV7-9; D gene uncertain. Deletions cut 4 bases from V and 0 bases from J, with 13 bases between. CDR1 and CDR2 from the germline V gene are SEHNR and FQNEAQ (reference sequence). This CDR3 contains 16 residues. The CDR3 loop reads CASSSSGPDSNQPQHF. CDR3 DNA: TGTGCCAGCAGCTCCTCCGGGCCAGATAGCAATCAGCCCCAGCATTTT. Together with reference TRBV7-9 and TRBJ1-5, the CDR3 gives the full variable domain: DTGVSQNPRHKITKRGQNVTFRCDPISEHNRLYWYRQTLGQGPEFLTYFQNEAQLEKSRLLSDRFSAERPKGSFSTLEIQRTEQGDSAMYLCASSSSGPDSNQPQHFGDGTRLSIL.

CDR3 loop: CSASARAGVGDTQYF. Here the CDR3 DNA reads TGCAGTGCTTCGGCGCGGGCGGGGGTAGGAGATACGCAGTATTTT. V usage is TRBV20-1 and J usage is TRBJ2-3, with TRBD2 identical over 7 bases. The CDR3 runs 15 residues. After removal of 5 bases from V and 5 bases from J, the junction contained 13 bases not matched to a gene. Looked up from germline, CDR1 is DFQATT and CDR2 is SNEGSKA (reference sequence).

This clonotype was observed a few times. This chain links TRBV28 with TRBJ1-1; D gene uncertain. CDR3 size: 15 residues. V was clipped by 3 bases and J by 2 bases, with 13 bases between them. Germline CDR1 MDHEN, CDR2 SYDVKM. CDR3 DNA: TGTGCCAGCAGTTTGTTGATTAGGGTTAACACTGAAGCTTTCTTT. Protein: CASSLLIRVNTEAFF. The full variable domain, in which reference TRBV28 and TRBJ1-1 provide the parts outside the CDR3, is DVKVTQSSRYLVKRTGEKVFLECVQDMDHENMFWYRQDPGLGLRLIYFSYDVKMKEKGDIPEGYSVSREKKERFSLILESASTNQTSMYLCASSLLIRVNTEAFFGQGTRLTVV.

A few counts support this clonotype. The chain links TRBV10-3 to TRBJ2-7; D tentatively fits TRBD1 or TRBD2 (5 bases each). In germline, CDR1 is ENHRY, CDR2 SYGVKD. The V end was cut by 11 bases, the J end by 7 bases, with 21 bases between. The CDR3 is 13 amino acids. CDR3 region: CASKPNEGREQYF. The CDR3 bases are TGTGCCTCCAAGCCCAATGAGGGGCGGGAGCAGTACTTC.

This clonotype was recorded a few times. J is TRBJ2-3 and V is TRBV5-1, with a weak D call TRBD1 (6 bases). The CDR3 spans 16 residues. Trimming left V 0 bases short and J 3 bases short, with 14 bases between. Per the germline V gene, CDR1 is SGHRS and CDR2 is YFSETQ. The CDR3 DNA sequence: TGCGCCAGCAGCTTGGGACAAACAGGGCAAACAGATACGCAGTATTTT. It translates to CASSLGQTGQTDTQYF. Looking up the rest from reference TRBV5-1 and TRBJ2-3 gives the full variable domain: KAGVTQTPRYLIKTRGQQVTLSCSPISGHRSVSWYQQTPGQGLQFLFEYFSETQRNKGNFPGRFSGRQFSNSRSEMNVSTLELGDSALYLCASSLGQTGQTDTQYFGPGTRLTVL.

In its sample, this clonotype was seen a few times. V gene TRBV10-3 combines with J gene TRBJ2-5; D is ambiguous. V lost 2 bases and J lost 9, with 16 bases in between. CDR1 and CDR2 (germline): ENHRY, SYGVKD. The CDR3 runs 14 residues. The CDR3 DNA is TGTGCCATCAGTGAGACTTCGGGCCCCCGCGCCCAGTACTTC. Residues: CAISETSGPRAQYF.

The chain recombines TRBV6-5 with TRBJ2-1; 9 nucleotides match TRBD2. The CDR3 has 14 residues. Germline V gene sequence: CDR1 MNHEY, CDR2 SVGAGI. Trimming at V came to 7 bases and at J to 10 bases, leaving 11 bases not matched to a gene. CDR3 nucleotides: TGTGCCAGCACCGGACTAGCGCCGACCGGGGAGCAGTTCTTC. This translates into CASTGLAPTGEQFF.

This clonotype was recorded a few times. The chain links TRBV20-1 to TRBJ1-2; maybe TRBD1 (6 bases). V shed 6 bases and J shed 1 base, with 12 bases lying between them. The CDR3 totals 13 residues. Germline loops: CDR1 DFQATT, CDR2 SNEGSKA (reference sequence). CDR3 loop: CSATGDNNYGYTF. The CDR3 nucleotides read TGCAGTGCCACCGGGGACAATAACTATGGCTACACCTTC.

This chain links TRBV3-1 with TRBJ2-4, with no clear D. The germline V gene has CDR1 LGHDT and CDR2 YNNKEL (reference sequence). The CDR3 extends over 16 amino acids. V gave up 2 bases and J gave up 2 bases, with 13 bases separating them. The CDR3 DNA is TGTGCCAGCAGCCAACTTCCGACGGAACCCAAAAACATTCAGTACTTC. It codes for CASSQLPTEPKNIQYF.

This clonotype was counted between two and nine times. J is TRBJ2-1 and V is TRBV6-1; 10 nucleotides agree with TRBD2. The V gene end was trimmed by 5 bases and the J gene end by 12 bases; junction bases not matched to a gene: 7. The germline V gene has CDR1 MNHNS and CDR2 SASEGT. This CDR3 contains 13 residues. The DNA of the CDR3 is TGTGCCAGCAGTCAGTTAAGCGGGGGGGCGCAGTTCTTC. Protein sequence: CASSQLSGGAQFF.